In its sample, the clone carrying this TCR beta chain was seen many times. Its antigen is undetermined. CDR3 size: 18 residues. The germline V gene has CDR1 SEHNR and CDR2 FQNEAQ (reference sequence). V gave up 4 bases and J gave up 0 bases; unmatched junction bases: 9. This related bone marrow graft donor gave peripheral blood on the day of marrow donation. This entry belongs to a study of T cells after posttransplantation cyclophosphamide. General study findings and limits: TRB clonality was highly associated with recipient CMV seropositivity and reactivation. Later post-transplant blood repertoires were often dominated by donor CD8+ memory clones. Blood and skin or GI T cell repertoires showed limited TRB overlap.

Profiling relied on immunoSEQ multiplex PCR, and the TCRdb table lists in-frame clones only, not all of them. The repertoire has about 36,000 clones, none seen only once; the ten largest take about 1.2%. This clonotype was obtained from a girl aged 10-17 years in good health, CMV-negative, and a related stem cell transplant donor. Sequenced material: PBMCs. The rearrangement uses TRBV7-9 and TRBJ2-6; 7 bases map to TRBD1. CDR3 protein: CASSSSGTVTSGANVLTF. The CDR3 coding sequence is TGTGCCAGCAGCTCCTCCGGGACAGTGACCTCTGGGGCCAACGTCCTGACTTTC.